These 6 T cell receptor beta chains were all obtained from the same sample, sequenced in a study of identifying expanded T cells in peripheral blood. Clones were sequenced by immunoSEQ multiplex PCR, and TCRdb holds only the in-frame ones, with some missing. The sample carries some 99,000 clones, about 87% recorded once. The sample taken for sequencing was blood. These receptors were obtained from a person aged 18 to 69 in good health.

V and J are TRBV2 and TRBJ2-7; D is unclear. CDR1 and CDR2 from the germline V gene are SNHLY and FYNNEI. This CDR3 is 15 amino acids long. V was pared by 5 bases and J by 0 bases, with 14 bases between. CDR3 bases: TGTGCCAGCAGTTCTGACACCGGTAGCTCCTACGAGCAGTACTTC. It translates to CASSSDTGSSYEQYF.

V is TRBV4-1 and J is TRBJ2-5; TRBD2 matches 14 bases. CDR1 and CDR2 from the germline V gene are MGHRA and YSYEKL. The CDR3 length is 18 residues. With 2 bases clipped from V and 2 bases from J, the junction kept 7 bases outside the gene matches. Here the CDR3 reads CASSQRQRLAGGQETQYF. As DNA, the CDR3 is TGCGCCAGCAGCCAACGCCAACGACTAGCGGGGGGGCAAGAGACCCAGTACTTC.

This chain connects TRBV28 to TRBJ2-3; 9 bases map to TRBD2. Germline trimming cut 5 bases from V and 4 bases from J; bases unmatched to any gene: 10. In germline, CDR1 is MDHEN, CDR2 SYDVKM. The CDR3 is made up of 16 amino acids. The CDR3 DNA is TGTGCCAGCAGTGGAAATAGCGGGAGTGGGGCAGATACGCAGTATTTT. Its protein product is CASSGNSGSGADTQYF.

The table lists this clone with a count of one. The rearrangement links TRBV29-1 to TRBJ2-1; 14 nucleotides match TRBD2. The V gene's germline CDR1 is SQVTM and CDR2 ANQGSEA. With 7 bases clipped from V and 6 bases from J, the junction kept 5 bases outside the gene matches. CDR3 length equals 14 residues. The CDR3, as DNA: TGCAGCGCCGCCGGGACTAGCGGGAGCAATGAGCAGTTCTTC. It is translated as CSAAGTSGSNEQFF.

Of note for this clone: Other DNA sequences in the sample encode the same CDR3. The chain uses TRBV2 and TRBJ1-4; D is unclear. The CDR3 spans 14 residues. Trimming stripped 4 bases from V and 0 bases from J, with 6 bases between. Germline-derived CDR1 and CDR2 are SNHLY and FYNNEI. This CDR3 is CASSGGATNEKLFF. CDR3 bases: TGTGCCAGCAGTGGCGGCGCAACTAATGAAAAACTGTTTTTT.

This rearrangement joins TRBV4-1 to TRBJ2-1; 8 bases are a match to TRBD2. The CDR3 consists of 14 residues. From germline, CDR1 is MGHRA and CDR2 YSYEKL. Trimming took 6 bases from V and 4 from J; bases not matched to a gene: 5. CDR3 protein: CASSIAGRYNEQFF. The CDR3, as DNA: TGCGCCAGCAGTATAGCGGGACGATACAATGAGCAGTTCTTC.